This T cell receptor (beta chain) was profiled in a study of blood T cells in healthy people across ages. This CDR3 has 14 amino acids. Trimming removed 6 bases from V and 1 base from J, with 12 bases in between. Next came a second PCR, run for about 7 to 12 cycles, which used a sample-barcoded 5' primer along with a J-beta primer mix. TCRdb used MiXCR to reprocess the 5' RACE reads, holding one entry per CDR3 protein. The sample comprises almost 800,000 distinct CDR3 sequences, 58% of which are singletons, and approximately 20% rests with the top ten. This clonotype was observed a handful of times. The target antigen is unknown. There were at least 6 micrograms of total RNA extracted from every sample. Study findings and constraints: Measured against age, TCR beta diversity per million T cells decreased in a roughly linear manner. Long-lived donors carried more naive CD4+ cells and greater diversity than aged donors.

This receptor was taken from a man under 40 in good health. The sequencing sample was made of blood. The chain links TRBV12-3 or TRBV12-4 to TRBJ2-5, with D perhaps TRBD1 or TRBD2 (5 bases each). The CDR3 loop is CASRRRDRQETQYF. The CDR3 DNA follows: TGTGCCAGCAGACGCCGGGACCGCCAAGAGACCCAGTACTTC.